This TCR beta chain is from a study of OX40 agonist ivuxolimab in advanced cancers. Study results and caveats: Partly responding patients at 0.1-3.0 mg/kg showed some of the smallest clonal expansion. On average, CD8+ T cells showed a greater number of expanded clones than CD4+.

On this clone: Antigen unknown.

Trimming removed 6 bases from V and 6 bases from J, with 12 bases in between. CDR3 length equals 12 residues. Looked up from germline, CDR1 is SNHLY and CDR2 is FYNNEI. Some clones are missing from TCRdb's copy, which holds only in-frame ones; the method was immunoSEQ multiplex PCR. The sample includes about 90,000 clones, approximately 85% of them seen just once. The material sequenced was CD4+ or CD8+ T cells sorted from blood, taken in a trial of the OX40 agonist ivuxolimab. The clonotype comes from an adult with an advanced solid tumor such as melanoma, head and neck, liver or kidney cancer. The rearrangement uses TRBV2 and TRBJ2-7; a possible D gene is TRBD2 (6 bases). CDR3 nucleotides: TGTGCCAGCAGCGGGCCGGGACTCGAGCAGTACTTC. It specifies CASSGPGLEQYF.